A single sample is the source of the 7 T cell receptor beta chains below, sequenced in a study of cytomegalovirus exposure and HLA in healthy donors. Primers: 60 Vbeta forward and 13 Jbeta reverse. Profiling relied on immunoSEQ multiplex PCR, and the TCRdb table lists in-frame clones only, not all of them. Altogether 150,000 to 200,000 clones are present, around four fifths being singletons, with the ten largest covering approximately 1.3%. The material sequenced was PBMCs. These receptors all stem from a man younger than 45 in good health and CMV-seronegative.

V and J are TRBV10-2 and TRBJ2-1, with TRBD2 matching over 10 bases. This CDR3 has 14 amino acids. Unmatched junction bases numbered 4, after V lost 6 bases and J lost 5 bases. The germline gives CDR1 WSHSY, CDR2 SAAADI. In nucleotides, the CDR3 is TGCGCCAGCAGCACTAGCGGGGCCGACAATGAGCAGTTCTTC. It encodes CASSTSGADNEQFF.

The rearrangement links TRBV28 to TRBJ2-7, with 11 bases that match TRBD2. J was trimmed by 3 bases and V by 3 bases; bases with no gene match: 13. Germline V gene lookup returns CDR1 MDHEN and CDR2 SYDVKM. There are 18 residues in the CDR3. CDR3 DNA sequence: TGTGCCAGCAGTTTGGTCCTAGCGGGAGGAATTTTAGACTACGAGCAGTACTTC. Protein product: CASSLVLAGGILDYEQYF.

The V and J genes are TRBV7-3 and TRBJ2-6; D gene unclear. V lost 6 bases, J lost 4 bases, and 10 bases lay in between. The germline CDR1 and CDR2 sequences are SGHTA and FQGTGA. The CDR3 is made up of 14 amino acids. The CDR3 spells CASSPQTGANVLTF. For the CDR3, the DNA is TGTGCCAGCAGTCCACAGACCGGGGCCAACGTCCTGACTTTC.

A single count supports this clone. The chain couples TRBV28 to TRBJ2-5; TRBD2 matches at 7 bases. The CDR3 runs 17 residues. With V trimmed by 3 bases and J by 2 bases, 12 bases remained unmatched. Germline loops: CDR1 MDHEN, CDR2 SYDVKM. CDR3 nucleotide sequence: TGTGCCAGCAGTTTCCACCCAGCGGGGATGGGGCAAGAGACCCAGTACTTC. Translation gives CASSFHPAGMGQETQYF.

The rearrangement joins TRBV30 to TRBJ2-7; D might be TRBD2 (5 bases). With 2 bases removed from V and 3 bases from J, the gap between germline ends came to 14 bases. This CDR3 has 14 residues. Germline V gives CDR1 GTSNPN, CDR2 SVGIG (reference sequence). The CDR3 nucleotides read TGTGCCTGGAGTCCGGGATTTCGGGACTACGAGCAGTACTTC. Translation: CAWSPGFRDYEQYF.

V and J are TRBV19 and TRBJ2-6; D is possibly TRBD1 (5 bases). Germline V gene data show CDR1 as LNHDA and CDR2 as SQIVND (reference sequence). With 0 bases removed from V and 2 bases from J, the gap between germline ends came to 8 bases. This CDR3 has 16 residues. DNA for the CDR3: TGTGCCAGTAGTATAGACAGGGTTCCTGGGGCCAACGTCCTGACTTTC. As protein: CASSIDRVPGANVLTF.

In this sample, this clone turned up a few times. The genes are TRBV5-4 and TRBJ2-5, with TRBD2 matching 9 bases. Germline V gene lookup returns CDR1 SGHNT and CDR2 YYREEE (reference sequence). The CDR3 is made up of 16 amino acids. With 4 bases clipped from V and 5 bases from J, the junction kept 12 bases outside the gene matches. The DNA of the CDR3 is TGTGCCAGCAGCCGACAAGGCGGGGGGGCCGAGGAGACCCAGTACTTC. This sequence encodes CASSRQGGGAEETQYF.